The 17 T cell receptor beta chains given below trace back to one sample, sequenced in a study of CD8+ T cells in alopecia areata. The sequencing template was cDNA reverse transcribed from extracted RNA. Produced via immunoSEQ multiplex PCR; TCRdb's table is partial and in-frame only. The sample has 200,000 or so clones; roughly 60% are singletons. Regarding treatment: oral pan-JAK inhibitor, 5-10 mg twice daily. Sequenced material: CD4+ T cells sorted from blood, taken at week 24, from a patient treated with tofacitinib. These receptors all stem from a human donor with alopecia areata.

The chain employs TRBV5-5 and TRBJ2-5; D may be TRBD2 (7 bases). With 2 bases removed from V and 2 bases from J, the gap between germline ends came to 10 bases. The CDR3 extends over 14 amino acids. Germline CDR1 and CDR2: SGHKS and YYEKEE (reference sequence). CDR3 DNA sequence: TGTGCCAGCAGCTTACAGGGAGGGCAAGAGACCCAGTACTTC. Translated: CASSLQGGQETQYF. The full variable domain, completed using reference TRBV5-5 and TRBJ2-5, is DAGVTQSPTHLIKTRGQQVTLRCSPISGHKSVSWYQQVLGQGPQFIFQYYEKEERGRGNFPDRFSARQFPNYSSELNVNALLLGDSALYLCASSLQGGQETQYFGPGTRLLVL.

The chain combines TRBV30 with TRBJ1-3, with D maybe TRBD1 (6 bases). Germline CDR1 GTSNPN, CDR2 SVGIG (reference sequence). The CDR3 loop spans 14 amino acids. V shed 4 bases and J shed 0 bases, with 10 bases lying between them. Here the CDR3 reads CAWNRGGSGNTIYF. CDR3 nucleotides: TGTGCCTGGAACCGAGGGGGCTCTGGAAACACCATATATTTT. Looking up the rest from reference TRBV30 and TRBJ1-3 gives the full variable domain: SQTIHQWPATLVQPVGSPLSLECTVEGTSNPNLYWYRQAAGRGLQLLFYSVGIGQISSEVPQNLSASRPQDRQFILSSKKLLLSDSGFYLCAWNRGGSGNTIYFGEGSWLTVV.

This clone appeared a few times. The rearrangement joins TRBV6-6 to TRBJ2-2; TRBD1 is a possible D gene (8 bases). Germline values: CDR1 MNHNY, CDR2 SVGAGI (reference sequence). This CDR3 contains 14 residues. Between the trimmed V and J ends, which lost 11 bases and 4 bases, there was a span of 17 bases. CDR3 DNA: TGTGCCGGATCACAGGGGGAGGGCACCGGGGAGCTGTTTTTT. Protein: CAGSQGEGTGELFF.

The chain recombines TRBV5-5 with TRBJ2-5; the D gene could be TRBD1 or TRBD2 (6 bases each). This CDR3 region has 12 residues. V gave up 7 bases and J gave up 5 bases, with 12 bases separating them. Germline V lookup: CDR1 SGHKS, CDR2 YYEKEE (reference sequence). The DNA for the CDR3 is TGTGCCAGCTTCGGGGGCCGTGAGACCCAGTACTTC. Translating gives CASFGGRETQYF.

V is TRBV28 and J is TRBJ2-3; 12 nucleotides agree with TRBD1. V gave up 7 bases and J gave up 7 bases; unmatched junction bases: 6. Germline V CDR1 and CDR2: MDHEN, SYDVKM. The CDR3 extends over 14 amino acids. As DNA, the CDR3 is TGTGCCAGCACCGGGACAGGGGGCTCCAATACGCAGTATTTT. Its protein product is CASTGTGGSNTQYF. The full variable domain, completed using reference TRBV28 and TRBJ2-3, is DVKVTQSSRYLVKRTGEKVFLECVQDMDHENMFWYRQDPGLGLRLIYFSYDVKMKEKGDIPEGYSVSREKKERFSLILESASTNQTSMYLCASTGTGGSNTQYFGPGTRLTVL.

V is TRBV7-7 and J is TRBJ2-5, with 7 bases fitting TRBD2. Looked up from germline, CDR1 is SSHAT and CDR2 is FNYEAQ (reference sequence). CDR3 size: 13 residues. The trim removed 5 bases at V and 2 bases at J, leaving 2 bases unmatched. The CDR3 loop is CASSRGLQETQYF. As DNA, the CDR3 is TGTGCCAGCAGCCGGGGACTACAAGAGACCCAGTACTTC.

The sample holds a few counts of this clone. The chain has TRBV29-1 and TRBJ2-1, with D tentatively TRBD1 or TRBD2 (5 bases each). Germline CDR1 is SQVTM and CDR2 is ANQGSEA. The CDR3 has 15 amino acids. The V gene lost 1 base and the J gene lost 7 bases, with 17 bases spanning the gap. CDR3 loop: CSVEVGTSWKNEQFF. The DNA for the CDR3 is TGCAGCGTTGAAGTCGGGACCTCCTGGAAGAATGAGCAGTTCTTC.

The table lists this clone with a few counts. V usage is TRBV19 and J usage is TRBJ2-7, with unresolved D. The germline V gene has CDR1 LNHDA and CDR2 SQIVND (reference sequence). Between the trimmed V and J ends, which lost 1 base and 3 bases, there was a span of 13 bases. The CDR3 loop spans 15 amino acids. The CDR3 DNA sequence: TGTGCCAGTAGTATAGCTTTAGGCGAGGTCTACGAGCAGTACTTC. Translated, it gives CASSIALGEVYEQYF.

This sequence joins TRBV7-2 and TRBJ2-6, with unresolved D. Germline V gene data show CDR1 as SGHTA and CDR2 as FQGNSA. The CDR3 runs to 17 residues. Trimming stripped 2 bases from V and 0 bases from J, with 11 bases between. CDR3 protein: CASSLSGDFSGANVLTF. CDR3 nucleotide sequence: TGTGCCAGCAGCTTATCAGGTGACTTCTCTGGGGCCAACGTCCTGACTTTC.

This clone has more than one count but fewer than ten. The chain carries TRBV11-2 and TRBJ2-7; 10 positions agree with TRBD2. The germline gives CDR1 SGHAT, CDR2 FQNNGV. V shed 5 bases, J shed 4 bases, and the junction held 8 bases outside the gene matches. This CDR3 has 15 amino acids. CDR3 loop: CASSNRSLAGYEQYF. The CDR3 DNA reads TGTGCCAGCAGCAATAGATCACTAGCGGGGTACGAGCAGTACTTC.

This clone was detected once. This chain's CDR3 is CASSLAPKGDYGYTF. CDR3 in DNA: TGTGCCAGCAGCTTGGCCCCGAAGGGCGACTATGGCTACACCTTC. The chain carries TRBV5-6 and TRBJ1-2, with D unclear. The CDR3 contains 15 residues. V was shortened by 0 bases and J by 3 bases, with 12 bases between the two germline ends. In germline, CDR1 is SGHDT, CDR2 YYEEEE. Supplemented by reference TRBV5-6 and TRBJ1-2, the full variable domain reads DAGVTQSPTHLIKTRGQQVTLRCSPKSGHDTVSWYQQALGQGPQFIFQYYEEEERQRGNFPDRFSGHQFPNYSSELNVNALLLGDSALYLCASSLAPKGDYGYTFGSGTRLTVV.

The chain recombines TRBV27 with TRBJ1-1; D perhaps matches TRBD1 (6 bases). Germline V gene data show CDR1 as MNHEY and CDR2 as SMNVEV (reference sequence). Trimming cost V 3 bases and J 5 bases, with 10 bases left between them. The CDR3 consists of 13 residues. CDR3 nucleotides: TGTGCCAGCAGTTTCACGGGGGCAACTGAAGCTTTCTTT. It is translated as CASSFTGATEAFF.

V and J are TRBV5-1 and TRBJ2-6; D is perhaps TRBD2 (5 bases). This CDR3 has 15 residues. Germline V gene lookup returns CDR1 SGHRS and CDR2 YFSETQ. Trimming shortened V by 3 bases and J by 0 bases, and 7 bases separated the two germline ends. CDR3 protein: CASSSGYSGANVLTF. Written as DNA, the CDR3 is TGCGCCAGCAGCTCGGGATACTCTGGGGCCAACGTCCTGACTTTC.

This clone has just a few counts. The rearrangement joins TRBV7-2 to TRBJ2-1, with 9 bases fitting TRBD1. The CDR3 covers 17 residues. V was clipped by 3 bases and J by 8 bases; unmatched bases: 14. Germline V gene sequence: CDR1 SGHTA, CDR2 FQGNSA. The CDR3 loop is CASSFGGPGQGTDEQFF. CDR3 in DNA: TGTGCCAGCAGCTTCGGAGGACCGGGACAGGGTACGGATGAGCAGTTCTTC. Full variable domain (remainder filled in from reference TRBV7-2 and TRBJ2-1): GAGVSQSPSNKVTEKGKDVELRCDPISGHTALYWYRQSLGQGLEFLIYFQGNSAPDKSGLPSDRFSAERTGGSVSTLTIQRTQQEDSAVYLCASSFGGPGQGTDEQFFGPGTRLTVL.

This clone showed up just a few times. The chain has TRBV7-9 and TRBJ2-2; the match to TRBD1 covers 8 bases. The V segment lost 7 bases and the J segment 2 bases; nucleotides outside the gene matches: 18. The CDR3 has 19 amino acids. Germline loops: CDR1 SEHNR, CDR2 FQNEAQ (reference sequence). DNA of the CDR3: TGTGCCAGCATCACTTTCGGTCAGGGGGCGCTGGGAAACACCGGGGAGCTGTTTTTT. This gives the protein CASITFGQGALGNTGELFF.

The CDR3: CASSRSGGGVETQYF. DNA for the CDR3: TGTGCCAGCAGCAGGAGCGGCGGGGGGGTGGAGACCCAGTACTTC. The chain is built from TRBV9 and TRBJ2-5; 9 bases fit TRBD2. The germline CDR1 and CDR2 sequences are SGDLS and YYNGEE. The CDR3 runs 15 residues. The ends lost 4 bases at V and 5 bases at J; junction bases unmatched: 9.

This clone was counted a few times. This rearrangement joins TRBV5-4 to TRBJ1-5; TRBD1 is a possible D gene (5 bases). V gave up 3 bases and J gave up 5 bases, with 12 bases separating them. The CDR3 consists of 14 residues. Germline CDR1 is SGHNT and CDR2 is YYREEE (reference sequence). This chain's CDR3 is CASSSNGGYQPQHF. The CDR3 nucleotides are TGTGCCAGCAGCTCGAACGGGGGATATCAGCCCCAGCATTTT.